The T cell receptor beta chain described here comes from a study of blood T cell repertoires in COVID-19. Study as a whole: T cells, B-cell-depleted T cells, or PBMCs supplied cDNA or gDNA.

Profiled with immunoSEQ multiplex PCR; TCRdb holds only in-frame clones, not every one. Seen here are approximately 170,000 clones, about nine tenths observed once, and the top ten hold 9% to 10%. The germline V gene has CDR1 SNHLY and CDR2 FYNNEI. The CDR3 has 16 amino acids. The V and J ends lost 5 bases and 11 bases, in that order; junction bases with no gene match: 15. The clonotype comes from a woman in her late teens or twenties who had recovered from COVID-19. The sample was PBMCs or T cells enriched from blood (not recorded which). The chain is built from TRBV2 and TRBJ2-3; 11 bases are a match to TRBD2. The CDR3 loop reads CASSQGLADLSGRQYF. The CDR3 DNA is TGTGCCAGCAGTCAGGGACTAGCGGACCTCTCTGGTAGGCAGTATTTT.